The 16 T cell receptor beta chains below were found in one sample sequenced in a study of T cells in tumors after PD-1 blockade. Assay: immunoSEQ multiplex PCR; the TCRdb copy retains only in-frame clones and omits some. This sample has over 20,000 clones, with around four fifths found just once. The sample in question was PBMCs, obtained after anti-PD-1 treatment. The receptor set was obtained from a human donor with basal cell carcinoma.

This chain uses TRBV2 with TRBJ1-4; 10 bases align to TRBD1. This CDR3 comprises 13 residues. Germline V gene data show CDR1 as SNHLY and CDR2 as FYNNEI. Germline trimming cut 6 bases from V and 7 bases from J; bases unmatched to any gene: 2. The CDR3 region is CASSRDRGEKLFF. As DNA, the CDR3 is TGTGCCAGCAGCCGGGACAGGGGTGAAAAACTGTTTTTT.

The chain uses TRBV6-5 and TRBJ1-3, with D unresolved. V was pared by 6 bases and J by 3 bases, with 15 bases between. The CDR3 contains 15 residues. Germline CDR1 reads MNHEY; CDR2 reads SVGAGI. The CDR3 bases are TGTGCCAGCAGACCGACGGTGGTTTATGGAAACACCATATATTTT. It specifies CASRPTVVYGNTIYF.

The rearrangement joins TRBV5-4 to TRBJ1-2; D unresolved. Trimming left V 2 bases short and J 1 base short, with 12 bases between. This CDR3 has 15 residues. CDR1 and CDR2 from the germline V gene are SGHNT and YYREEE (reference sequence). The CDR3 sequence: CASSLLSGRNYGYTF. The CDR3 region has the DNA TGTGCCAGCAGCTTACTTAGCGGTCGTAACTATGGCTACACCTTC.

The rearrangement uses TRBV30 and TRBJ1-6, with TRBD1 matching over 7 bases. Germline V lookup: CDR1 GTSNPN, CDR2 SVGIG (reference sequence). The J segment lost 2 bases and the V segment lost 7 bases, leaving 11 bases of the junction unmatched. The CDR3 consists of 16 residues. The CDR3 DNA follows: TGTGCCTACGCGACAGGGAGAGTGGCCTATAATTCACCCCTCCACTTT. Translated, it gives CAYATGRVAYNSPLHF.

A few counts support this clone. V is TRBV9 and J is TRBJ2-3; possible D gene TRBD1, 5 bases. Germline V lookup: CDR1 SGDLS, CDR2 YYNGEE. The CDR3 length is 16 residues. V was shortened by 4 bases and J by 2 bases, with 17 bases between the two germline ends. CDR3 in amino acids: CASSPRQKTYTDTQYF. The CDR3 region has the DNA TGTGCCAGCAGCCCCCGACAGAAGACTTACACAGATACGCAGTATTTT.

This sequence joins TRBV28 and TRBJ2-5; D unresolved. V was shortened by 1 base and J by 9 bases, with 6 bases between the two germline ends. CDR3 length: 11 residues. Germline V gives CDR1 MDHEN, CDR2 SYDVKM. The CDR3 coding sequence is TGTGCCAGCAGTTTATCGGCGGCCCAGTACTTC. Translating it yields CASSLSAAQYF.

The rearrangement links TRBV3-1 (or the pseudogene TRBV3-2) to TRBJ1-2, with 8 bases matching TRBD1. CDR1 is LGHDT and CDR2 is YNNKEL in the germline V gene (reference sequence). The CDR3 has 14 residues. V dropped 7 bases and J dropped 1; count of bases not matched to a gene: 5. CDR3 nucleotide sequence: TGTGCCAGCACCGGACAGGGATTTAACTATGGCTACACCTTC. Encoded protein: CASTGQGFNYGYTF.

The chain uses TRBV19 and TRBJ2-2, with 7 positions matching TRBD2. Germline-derived CDR1 and CDR2 are LNHDA and SQIVND (reference sequence). The CDR3 sequence is 16 residues long. Trimming took 5 bases from V and 4 from J; bases not matched to a gene: 10. The CDR3 reads CASSHGLGRATGELFF. Here the CDR3 DNA reads TGTGCCAGTAGTCATGGACTAGGAAGGGCCACCGGGGAGCTGTTTTTT.

This chain links TRBV11-3 with TRBJ2-3; 11 positions match TRBD2. Per germline, CDR1 SGHNT and CDR2 YENEEA. Trimming took 4 bases from V and 5 from J; bases not matched to a gene: 17. The CDR3 has 19 residues. The CDR3 nucleotides are TGTGCCAGCAGCTCCAAAATTAGCGGGGGGGTCCTGGTTGAAGATACGCAGTATTTT. It specifies CASSSKISGGVLVEDTQYF.

The chain is built from TRBV6-2 or TRBV6-3 and TRBJ2-5; D gene unclear. V lost 2 bases and J 2 bases, leaving 18 bases between the germline ends. The CDR3 consists of 17 residues. Germline-derived CDR1 and CDR2 are MNHEY and SVGEGT. For the CDR3, the DNA is TGTGCCAGCAGTTACGTCCCCTACAGAACTAAGCAAGAGACCCAGTACTTC. This encodes CASSYVPYRTKQETQYF.

The chain employs TRBV5-1 and TRBJ2-3, with 8 bases identical to TRBD2. After removal of 1 base from V and 4 bases from J, the junction contained 5 bases not matched to a gene. The V gene's germline CDR1 is SGHRS and CDR2 YFSETQ. The CDR3 sequence is 15 residues long. The CDR3 here is CASSLRLAGADTQYF. The CDR3 DNA reads as TGCGCCAGCAGCTTGAGGCTAGCGGGCGCAGATACGCAGTATTTT.

This sequence joins TRBV5-4 and TRBJ2-1, with 8 bases that match TRBD1. CDR1 SGHNT and CDR2 YYREEE come from the germline V gene (reference sequence). The CDR3 has 15 amino acids. V shed 4 bases and J 2 bases; nucleotides not matched to a gene: 5. The CDR3 sequence is CASSMGQVTYNEQFF. In DNA, the CDR3 is TGTGCCAGCAGCATGGGACAGGTGACCTACAATGAGCAGTTCTTC.

The chain recombines TRBV6-5 with TRBJ1-2, with D possibly being TRBD1 (5 bases). The CDR3 extends over 13 amino acids. The ends were cut back, 6 bases at V and 2 bases at J, with 10 bases in the middle. CDR1 and CDR2 (germline): MNHEY, SVGAGI. CDR3 sequence: CASRLWGNYGYTF. The CDR3 DNA follows: TGTGCCAGCAGACTATGGGGGAACTATGGCTACACCTTC.

This clone is medium-sized (0.01 to 0.1%) within its sample. The chain joins TRBV6-1 to TRBJ1-5; D uncertain. CDR3 length: 14 residues. Germline V gene lookup returns CDR1 MNHNS and CDR2 SASEGT. The ends were cut back, 0 bases at V and 5 bases at J, with 8 bases in the middle. CDR3 region: CASSEAQGYQPQHF. The DNA of the CDR3 is TGTGCCAGCAGTGAAGCCCAAGGCTATCAGCCCCAGCATTTT.

The chain uses TRBV30 and TRBJ2-5; the D call may be TRBD1 or TRBD2 (5 bases each). This CDR3 has 13 residues. CDR1 and CDR2 (germline): GTSNPN, SVGIG (reference sequence). V was trimmed by 4 bases and J by 3 bases, leaving 12 bases between them. CDR3 protein: CAWKRDREETQYF. The DNA for the CDR3 is TGTGCCTGGAAAAGGGACCGGGAAGAGACCCAGTACTTC.

This clone turned up a few times. The chain links TRBV5-1 to TRBJ1-2; 7 nucleotides agree with TRBD1. The CDR3 loop spans 16 amino acids. Trimming took 4 bases from V and 4 from J; bases not matched to a gene: 13. The germline CDR1 and CDR2 sequences are SGHRS and YFSETQ. In nucleotides, the CDR3 is TGCGCCAGCAGCCCGGGGGACAGCAGACTTGCCTATGGCTACACCTTC. It encodes CASSPGDSRLAYGYTF.